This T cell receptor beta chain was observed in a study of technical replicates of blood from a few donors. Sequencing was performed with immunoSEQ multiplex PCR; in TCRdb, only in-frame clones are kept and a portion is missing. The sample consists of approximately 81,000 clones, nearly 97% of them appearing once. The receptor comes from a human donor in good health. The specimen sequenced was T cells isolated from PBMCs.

Here the CDR3 reads CASSSMGTSVLTGELFF. The CDR3 region has the DNA TGTGCCAGCAGCTCAATGGGGACTAGCGTACTCACCGGGGAGCTGTTTTTT. This chain joins TRBV7-9 and TRBJ2-2; TRBD2 matches at 10 bases. The length of the CDR3 is 17 residues. The J segment lost 4 bases and the V segment lost 4 bases, leaving 9 bases of the junction unmatched. In germline, CDR1 is SEHNR, CDR2 FQNEAQ (reference sequence).